A single sample gave rise to the 24 T cell receptor beta chains below, sequenced in a study of blood T cell repertoires in COVID-19. Measured with immunoSEQ multiplex PCR; TCRdb has only the in-frame clones, and not every one. The table lists 300,000 to 400,000 clones, around 83% of them singletons. Sequencing was carried out using peripheral blood. The receptors were gathered from a man between 25 and 39 years old with active or convalescent COVID-19.

The chain is built from TRBV28 and TRBJ1-1; 7 bases align to TRBD1. Germline CDR1 and CDR2: MDHEN and SYDVKM. V shed 5 bases and J 8 bases; nucleotides not matched to a gene: 11. The CDR3 contains 14 residues. This CDR3 reads CASSGPDRPYEAFF. The CDR3 nucleotides are TGTGCCAGCAGTGGCCCGGACAGGCCCTACGAAGCTTTCTTT.

V gene TRBV30 combines with J gene TRBJ2-4; D not resolved. V lost 4 bases and J 1 base, leaving 8 bases between the germline ends. The CDR3 length is 13 residues. CDR1 is GTSNPN, CDR2 SVGIG, per germline (reference sequence). This chain's CDR3 is CAWTPLAKNIQYF. The CDR3 region has the DNA TGTGCCTGGACCCCCCTCGCCAAAAACATTCAGTACTTC.

The V call is TRBV5-1, the J call TRBJ1-6, with D tentatively TRBD1 (6 bases). CDR1 and CDR2 (germline): SGHRS, YFSETQ. The CDR3 contains 15 residues. V was clipped by 3 bases and J by 6 bases, with 13 bases between them. The CDR3 reads CASSSTDRFNSPLHF. CDR3 in DNA: TGCGCCAGCAGCTCAACGGACAGATTTAATTCACCCCTCCACTTT.

A note on this clone: The same CDR3 arises from other DNA sequences in this sample as well. The gene calls are TRBV27 and TRBJ2-7, with 12 bases that match TRBD2. V gave up 9 bases and J gave up 1 base; unmatched junction bases: 1. The CDR3 has 13 residues. Germline assignment: CDR1 MNHEY and CDR2 SMNVEV (reference sequence). CDR3 sequence reads: CASGTSGSYEQYF. The CDR3 nucleotides are TGTGCCAGTGGGACTAGCGGGTCCTACGAGCAGTACTTC.

The V gene is TRBV18, the J gene TRBJ1-2, with 10 positions matching TRBD1. The germline V gene has CDR1 KGHSH and CDR2 LQKENI. The V segment lost 7 bases and the J segment 8 bases; nucleotides outside the gene matches: 10. The CDR3 runs to 14 residues. CDR3 nucleotides: TGTGCCAGCTATCCGGACAGGGGGGACGGCGGCTACACCTTC. Translated: CASYPDRGDGGYTF.

CDR3 nucleotide sequence: TGCAGCGTTGGCGAGAACCCGAACTATGGCTACACCTTC. Encoded protein: CSVGENPNYGYTF. This chain uses TRBV29-1 with TRBJ1-2; D is unclear. This CDR3 has 13 amino acids. V was shortened by 4 bases and J by 2 bases, with 11 bases between the two germline ends. The germline V gene encodes CDR1 SQVTM and CDR2 ANQGSEA.

This chain joins TRBV9 and TRBJ1-5; weak D call: TRBD1 (6 bases). Trimming stripped 5 bases from V and 0 bases from J, with 9 bases between. The CDR3 length is 14 residues. Germline values: CDR1 SGDLS, CDR2 YYNGEE. Here the CDR3 reads CASSGTNSNQPQHF. The CDR3 bases are TGTGCCAGCAGTGGGACAAATAGCAATCAGCCCCAGCATTTT.

This chain joins TRBV4-1 and TRBJ1-3, with 10 nucleotides matching TRBD1. Germline assignment: CDR1 MGHRA and CDR2 YSYEKL. CDR3 length: 15 amino acids. J gave up 2 bases and V 10 bases, and 8 bases lay outside the gene matches. CDR3 DNA sequence: TGCGCCACCGGACAGGGGGTCGTGACTGGAAACACCATATATTTT. Residues: CATGQGVVTGNTIYF.

The V gene is TRBV7-8, the J gene TRBJ1-3; 8 bases map to TRBD1. Germline assignment: CDR1 SGHVS and CDR2 FQNEAQ. Trimming removed 5 bases from V and 2 bases from J; junction bases left unmatched: 5. The CDR3 covers 15 residues. The CDR3 region has the DNA TGTGCCAGCAGCGTGGACAGGGCTGCTGGAAACACCATATATTTT. Residues: CASSVDRAAGNTIYF.

The genes are TRBV29-1 and TRBJ2-7; D not resolved. V was cut by 6 bases and J by 0 bases, with 6 bases left in between. The CDR3 is 11 residues long. Germline-derived CDR1 and CDR2 are SQVTM and ANQGSEA. CDR3 bases: TGCAGCGTGGAGATCTCCTACGAGCAGTACTTC. This sequence encodes CSVEISYEQYF.

The genes are TRBV21-1 and TRBJ1-2. TRBV21-1 has pseudogene status. This CDR3 has 15 residues. The CDR3 loop reads CASRLSRWETYGYTF. CDR3 coding DNA: TGTGCCAGCAGACTCAGCCGGTGGGAGACCTATGGCTACACCTTC.

The chain links TRBV19 to TRBJ2-2; 7 positions match TRBD2. CDR3 size: 15 residues. Germline V CDR1 and CDR2: LNHDA, SQIVND (reference sequence). Losses at the gene ends were 2 bases for V and 4 bases for J; bases not matched to a gene: 4. CDR3 nucleotides: TGTGCCAGTAGTATACGGCGGGAGATCACCGGGGAGCTGTTTTTT. As protein: CASSIRREITGELFF. Complete variable domain (other parts from reference TRBV19 and TRBJ2-2): DGGITQSPKYLFRKEGQNVTLSCEQNLNHDAMYWYRQDPGQGLRLIYYSQIVNDFQKGDIAEGYSVSREKKESFPLTVTSAQKNPTAFYLCASSIRREITGELFFGEGSRLTVL.

The gene calls are TRBV7-2 and TRBJ2-6; 11 bases match TRBD2. The CDR3 extends over 19 amino acids. The V gene end was trimmed by 5 bases and the J gene end by 0 bases; junction bases not matched to a gene: 9. CDR1 SGHTA and CDR2 FQGNSA come from the germline V gene. The CDR3 sequence is CASSPSLAGAGSGANVLTF. The DNA for the CDR3 is TGTGCCAGCAGCCCCTCACTAGCGGGGGCCGGCTCTGGGGCCAACGTCCTGACTTTC. Supplemented by reference TRBV7-2 and TRBJ2-6, the full variable domain reads GAGVSQSPSNKVTEKGKDVELRCDPISGHTALYWYRQSLGQGLEFLIYFQGNSAPDKSGLPSDRFSAERTGGSVSTLTIQRTQQEDSAVYLCASSPSLAGAGSGANVLTFGAGSRLTVL.

V usage is TRBV28 and J usage is TRBJ2-1; the match to TRBD1 covers 7 bases. V shed 3 bases, J shed 5 bases, and the junction held 4 bases outside the gene matches. Germline CDR1 MDHEN, CDR2 SYDVKM. The CDR3 runs 14 residues. CDR3 region: CASSLPGTDNEQFF. The CDR3 DNA sequence: TGTGCCAGCAGTTTGCCCGGGACAGACAATGAGCAGTTCTTC.

The sample holds a few counts of this clone. The chain joins TRBV4-3 to TRBJ2-2; D is unclear. Germline-derived CDR1 and CDR2 are LGHNA and YSLEER. With 0 bases removed from V and 8 bases from J, the gap between germline ends came to 7 bases. The CDR3 has 13 amino acids. The CDR3 loop reads CASSQDLRGELFF. In DNA form, the CDR3 reads TGCGCCAGCAGCCAAGATCTTCGGGGGGAGCTGTTTTTT.

V and J are TRBV6-5 and TRBJ1-5; no firm D call. Trimming removed 8 bases at V and 6 bases at J, with 8 bases between. The CDR3 has 11 residues. CDR1 is MNHEY and CDR2 is SVGAGI in the germline V gene. CDR3 nucleotides: TGTGCCAGCGGGTCAGGTCAGCCCCAGCATTTT. It specifies CASGSGQPQHF.

This clone was recorded only once. The chain employs TRBV6-2 or TRBV6-3 and TRBJ1-2, with D possibly being TRBD1 (6 bases). V was shortened by 6 bases and J by 0 bases, with 11 bases between the two germline ends. The CDR3 runs to 14 residues. Per germline, CDR1 MNHEY and CDR2 SVGEGT. The CDR3 bases are TGTGCCAGCAGCCAAGACAGGACTAACTATGGCTACACCTTC. Encoded protein: CASSQDRTNYGYTF.

The CDR3 loop is CARARGNGNQPQHF. The CDR3 nucleotides read TGTGCCAGGGCGAGAGGGAATGGCAATCAGCCCCAGCATTTT. The chain uses TRBV7-2 and TRBJ1-5; D is unclear. V was clipped by 9 bases and J by 2 bases, with 14 bases between them. The CDR3 is 14 amino acids. Germline assignment: CDR1 SGHTA and CDR2 FQGNSA.

The J gene is TRBJ1-2, the V gene TRBV18; no definite D call. CDR3 length equals 13 residues. The V and J ends lost 3 bases and 8 bases respectively, with 13 bases between them. Germline CDR1 KGHSH, CDR2 LQKENI. CDR3 sequence (DNA): TGTGCCAGCTCACCGCAAGGTGAGGGAGGCTACACCTTC. It specifies CASSPQGEGGYTF. Full variable domain (rest looked up from reference TRBV18 and TRBJ1-2): NAGVMQNPRHLVRRRGQEARLRCSPMKGHSHVYWYRQLPEEGLKFMVYLQKENIIDESGMPKERFSAEFPKEGPSILRIQQVVRGDSAAYFCASSPQGEGGYTFGSGTRLTVV.

This clone has only one observation. The chain is built from TRBV5-6 and TRBJ2-7; 9 bases match TRBD1. This CDR3 has 13 amino acids. Germline values: CDR1 SGHDT, CDR2 YYEEEE. J gave up 3 bases and V 6 bases, and 4 bases lay outside the gene matches. CDR3 in amino acids: CASIGTGLYEQYF. The CDR3 DNA sequence: TGTGCCAGCATCGGGACAGGGCTCTACGAGCAGTACTTC. Drawing the rest from reference TRBV5-6 and TRBJ2-7, the complete variable domain is DAGVTQSPTHLIKTRGQQVTLRCSPKSGHDTVSWYQQALGQGPQFIFQYYEEEERQRGNFPDRFSGHQFPNYSSELNVNALLLGDSALYLCASIGTGLYEQYFGPGTRLTVT.

The chain combines TRBV30 with TRBJ1-2; TRBD1 is a possible D gene (5 bases). Trimming left V 2 bases short and J 6 bases short, with 13 bases between. This CDR3 has 13 residues. Germline V lookup: CDR1 GTSNPN, CDR2 SVGIG (reference sequence). DNA for the CDR3: TGTGCCTGGAGTCAGGGTAGTTTGGATGGCTACACCTTC. Protein product: CAWSQGSLDGYTF.

This rearrangement joins TRBV18 to TRBJ2-7, with 10 bases aligning to TRBD2. Germline CDR1 and CDR2: KGHSH and LQKENI. V trimming: 3 bases; J trimming: 5 bases; junction bases outside the gene matches: 4. The CDR3 contains 14 residues. CDR3 region: CASSPSGRYDEQYF. The DNA of the CDR3 is TGTGCCAGCTCACCTAGCGGGAGGTACGACGAGCAGTACTTC.

V gene TRBV19 combines with J gene TRBJ1-4; D uncertain. This CDR3 has 12 amino acids. V was shortened by 5 bases and J by 10 bases, with 11 bases between the two germline ends. Germline V gene lookup returns CDR1 LNHDA and CDR2 SQIVND (reference sequence). CDR3 coding DNA: TGTGCCAGTAGTGGGTATTCGGGAAAACTGTTTTTT. Translated: CASSGYSGKLFF.

The chain has TRBV27 and TRBJ1-2; TRBD1 aligns across 7 bases. The CDR3 consists of 14 residues. CDR1 is MNHEY and CDR2 is SMNVEV in the germline V gene (reference sequence). Trimming took 5 bases from V and 4 from J; bases not matched to a gene: 7. Here the CDR3 reads CASSPETGSYGYTF. The DNA of the CDR3 is TGTGCCAGCAGTCCAGAGACAGGGAGCTATGGCTACACCTTC.